The 32 T cell receptor beta chains listed next were all sequenced from one sample in a study of cytomegalovirus exposure and HLA in healthy donors. Researchers ran the PCR with 60 Vbeta and 13 Jbeta primers. Sequenced by immunoSEQ multiplex PCR; TCRdb stores in-frame clones only, minus some. Found here are more than 85,000 clones, 70% to 85% of them singletons; the top ten hold roughly 6.2%. The sequencing sample was made of PBMCs. These receptor sequences come from a man aged 25 to 40 in good health and CMV-seropositive.

The chain uses TRBV6-6 and TRBJ2-7; 9 bases line up with TRBD1. Germline V gene sequence: CDR1 MNHNY, CDR2 SVGAGI (reference sequence). The V and J ends lost 0 bases and 4 bases, in that order; junction bases with no gene match: 7. This CDR3 has 16 residues. CDR3 DNA sequence: TGTGCCAGCAGTTACTCCGGACAGGGGTTAGCGTACGAGCAGTACTTC. Its protein is CASSYSGQGLAYEQYF.

In nucleotides, the CDR3 is TGTGCCAGCAGTTACTATACAGGGGACCAAGAGACCCAGTACTTC. Protein sequence: CASSYYTGDQETQYF. The chain couples TRBV7-9 to TRBJ2-5; 7 bases line up with TRBD1. Trimming cost V 6 bases and J 0 bases; bases outside gene matches: 7. CDR3 size: 15 residues. CDR1 and CDR2 from the germline V gene are SEHNR and FQNEAQ (reference sequence).

V gene TRBV7-2 combines with J gene TRBJ1-2; TRBD1 agrees at 8 bases. Looked up from germline, CDR1 is SGHTA and CDR2 is FQGNSA. With V trimmed by 5 bases and J by 8 bases, 1 base remained unmatched. CDR3 length equals 11 residues. This chain's CDR3 is CASSTGGGYTF. DNA for the CDR3: TGTGCCAGCAGCACAGGGGGGGGCTACACCTTC.

J is TRBJ1-1 and V is TRBV12-5; tentative D call: TRBD1 (6 bases). CDR1 LGHNT and CDR2 FRNRAP come from the germline V gene. The length of the CDR3 is 15 residues. Trimming pared 6 bases from V and 2 bases from J, leaving 16 bases between. The CDR3 DNA sequence: TGTGCTAGTGGGCCCCCGGACAGATTAAACACTGAAGCTTTCTTT. Translation: CASGPPDRLNTEAFF.

V and J are TRBV11-2 and TRBJ2-3; the match to TRBD2 covers 9 bases. The CDR3 spans 15 residues. Germline V gene sequence: CDR1 SGHAT, CDR2 FQNNGV. Trimming took 6 bases from V and 1 from J; bases not matched to a gene: 5. The CDR3 reads CASRPRTSGTDTQYF. The CDR3 DNA is TGTGCCAGCAGACCCCGGACTAGCGGCACAGATACGCAGTATTTT.

The genes are TRBV5-6 and TRBJ2-7, with 8 positions matching TRBD2. The end of the DNA is better explained by TRBJ2-1, so the J call may be wrong. Germline V gene lookup returns CDR1 SGHDT and CDR2 YYEEEE. CDR3 size: 17 residues. The CDR3 loop is CASSPQPPREVYYEQFF. CDR3 in DNA: TGTGCCAGCAGCCCCCAACCGCCGCGGGAGGTGTACTATGAGCAGTTCTTC.

The chain couples TRBV9 to TRBJ1-3, with a tentative D call TRBD1 (5 bases). The CDR3 contains 13 residues. Germline CDR1 SGDLS, CDR2 YYNGEE. The ends were cut back, 0 bases at V and 4 bases at J, with 5 bases in the middle. CDR3: CASSVAGGNTIYF. The CDR3 DNA follows: TGTGCCAGCAGCGTAGCAGGGGGAAACACCATATATTTT.

The chain uses TRBV6-4 and TRBJ1-2, with 7 positions matching TRBD1. The CDR3 has 20 residues. Germline V gene lookup returns CDR1 MRHNA and CDR2 SNTAGT. After removal of 0 bases from V and 0 bases from J, the junction contained 16 bases not matched to a gene. In nucleotides, the CDR3 is TGTGCCAGCAGTGACTCCCTACTGAGAAAAGGACAGGCGACTAACTATGGCTACACCTTC. It yields the protein CASSDSLLRKGQATNYGYTF.

The rearrangement uses TRBV10-2 and TRBJ1-1, with D maybe TRBD1 (6 bases). The V and J ends lost 4 bases and 0 bases respectively, with 12 bases between them. The CDR3 spans 15 residues. CDR1 and CDR2 from the germline V gene are WSHSY and SAAADI. The CDR3 region has the DNA TGCGCCAGCAGTGTGACAGGCACCATGAACACTGAAGCTTTCTTT. Translated: CASSVTGTMNTEAFF.

Concerning this clone itself: Compared with germline, one end of the junction differs, possibly owing to a read error. V usage is TRBV25-1 and J usage is TRBJ1-1; D might be TRBD1 (5 bases). Germline V gene data show CDR1 as MGHDK and CDR2 as SYGVNS. This CDR3 has 14 amino acids. This chain's CDR3 is CASSEEGWGTESFF. As DNA, the CDR3 is TGTGCCAGCAGTGAGGAGGGGTGGGGCACTGAATCTTTCTTT.

The chain uses TRBV4-1 and TRBJ2-7, with TRBD2 matching over 7 bases. This CDR3 contains 17 residues. Germline CDR1 reads MGHRA; CDR2 reads YSYEKL. V shed 0 bases and J 0 bases; nucleotides not matched to a gene: 8. Here the CDR3 DNA reads TGCGCCAGCAGCCAAGAGAGTCTAGCGGTAAGCTCCTACGAGCAGTACTTC. The encoded protein is CASSQESLAVSSYEQYF.

V gene TRBV5-1 combines with J gene TRBJ1-1; TRBD1 is a possible D gene (6 bases). The length of the CDR3 is 16 residues. Trimming removed 5 bases from V and 0 bases from J, with 17 bases in between. Germline CDR1 and CDR2: SGHRS and YFSETQ. In DNA, the CDR3 is TGCGCCAGCAGTCTCGCAGGGGTCATCATGAACACTGAAGCTTTCTTT. Translated: CASSLAGVIMNTEAFF.

The chain is built from TRBV7-2 and TRBJ1-1, with 7 bases matching TRBD1. The length of the CDR3 is 15 residues. With V trimmed by 5 bases and J by 4 bases, 10 bases remained unmatched. CDR1 and CDR2 (germline): SGHTA, FQGNSA. This chain's CDR3 is CASSPQGTSGTEAFF. The CDR3 region has the DNA TGTGCCAGCAGCCCACAGGGGACCTCGGGCACTGAAGCTTTCTTT.

The rearrangement links TRBV9 to TRBJ1-2, with D possibly TRBD1 on 6 matching bases. V lost 4 bases to trimming and J lost 4 bases, with 17 bases between them. This CDR3 is 15 amino acids long. Per germline, CDR1 SGDLS and CDR2 YYNGEE. The CDR3 loop is CASSLGITDSYGYTF. CDR3 coding DNA: TGTGCCAGCAGCCTAGGGATTACGGACAGCTATGGCTACACCTTC.

The chain has TRBV7-8 and TRBJ1-5; 9 bases map to TRBD1. The CDR3 covers 16 residues. V lost 5 bases to trimming and J lost 4 bases; unmatched junction nucleotides: 9. CDR1 and CDR2 from the germline V gene are SGHVS and FQNEAQ. This chain's CDR3 is CASSHIQGAVNQPQHF. CDR3 nucleotides: TGTGCCAGCAGCCATATACAGGGGGCGGTTAATCAGCCCCAGCATTTT. Together with reference TRBV7-8 and TRBJ1-5, the CDR3 gives the full variable domain: GAGVSQSPRYKVAKRGQDVALRCDPISGHVSLFWYQQALGQGPEFLTYFQNEAQLDKSGLPSDRFFAERPEGSVSTLKIQRTQQEDSAVYLCASSHIQGAVNQPQHFGDGTRLSIL.

CDR3 protein: CAISGEGVQTLTGELFF. CDR3 coding DNA: TGTGCCATCAGTGGGGAAGGGGTGCAAACACTAACCGGGGAGCTGTTTTTT. The V call is TRBV10-3, the J call TRBJ2-2; TRBD1 might be the D (5 bases). Trimming cost V 4 bases and J 5 bases, with 20 bases left between them. Per germline, CDR1 ENHRY and CDR2 SYGVKD. The CDR3 spans 17 residues.

Turning to this clone: Mismatch with germline at one junction end may stem from a read error. The chain recombines TRBV7-7 with TRBJ2-2, with TRBD2 matching 12 bases. Germline V gene lookup returns CDR1 SSHAT and CDR2 FNYEAQ (reference sequence). This CDR3 is 16 amino acids long. CDR3 bases: TGTGCTAGCAGCCCTGGGACTAGCGGGCGCACCGGGGAGCTGTTTTTT. Translated, it gives CASSPGTSGRTGELFF.

This chain uses TRBV10-1 with TRBJ2-7, with unresolved D. The ends were cut back, 0 bases at V and 3 bases at J, with 12 bases in the middle. This CDR3 is 15 amino acids long. From germline, CDR1 is WNHNN and CDR2 SYGVQD (reference sequence). Here the CDR3 DNA reads TGCGCCAGCAGTGAGTCTGAGAACGTTTACTACGAGCAGTACTTC. Amino acid sequence: CASSESENVYYEQYF.

The chain's CDR3 is CASSASRTGSLYEQYF. The CDR3 DNA sequence: TGTGCCAGCAGCGCCTCCCGGACAGGGTCTTTATACGAGCAGTACTTC. This chain uses TRBV4-2 with TRBJ2-7; 8 nucleotides line up with TRBD1. The germline gives CDR1 LGHNA, CDR2 YNFKEQ. V trimming: 5 bases; J trimming: 4 bases; junction bases outside the gene matches: 13. The CDR3 extends over 16 amino acids.

With regard to this clone: One end of the junction varies from germline; a read error may be responsible. V usage is TRBV7-9 and J usage is TRBJ2-1; TRBD2 matches 9 bases. Germline V gene sequence: CDR1 SEHNR, CDR2 FQNEAQ (reference sequence). The CDR3 runs to 16 residues. The DNA of the CDR3 is TGTTCCAGCAGTCATAGCGGGGGAGGCTCCTACAATGAGCAGTTCTTC. Protein product: CSSSHSGGGSYNEQFF.

The rearrangement joins TRBV12-5 to TRBJ2-5, with 8 bases matching TRBD1. Germline loops: CDR1 LGHNT, CDR2 FRNRAP. This CDR3 has 16 amino acids. V was pared by 2 bases and J by 1 base, with 6 bases of the junction left unmatched. The CDR3 spells CASGLLTGAFQETQYF. Here the CDR3 DNA reads TGTGCTAGTGGTTTGTTGACAGGGGCTTTCCAAGAGACCCAGTACTTC.

This clone was detected once. The chain links TRBV29-1 to TRBJ1-1; a weak D match, TRBD1 (6 bases). This CDR3 has 13 amino acids. Trimming took off 4 bases at V and 7 bases at J, with 16 bases between the two ends. Germline loops: CDR1 SQVTM, CDR2 ANQGSEA. In DNA, the CDR3 is TGCAGCGTTGGAAACAGGGTCGTCGATGAAGCTTTCTTT. It encodes CSVGNRVVDEAFF.

The chain has TRBV7-2 and TRBJ2-5; tentative D call: TRBD2 (7 bases). The CDR3 covers 15 residues. CDR1 is SGHTA, CDR2 FQGNSA, per germline. Trimming took off 4 bases at V and 4 bases at J, with 16 bases between the two ends. The CDR3 spells CASSWGGVMGETQYF. The CDR3 coding sequence is TGTGCCAGCAGCTGGGGGGGCGTGATGGGAGAGACCCAGTACTTC.

The chain carries TRBV12-5 and TRBJ2-3; TRBD2 matches 10 bases. Germline V gene lookup returns CDR1 LGHNT and CDR2 FRNRAP. The V gene end was trimmed by 0 bases and the J gene end by 11 bases; junction bases not matched to a gene: 2. The CDR3 has 13 residues. The CDR3 DNA follows: TGTGCTAGTGGTTTGGTGGCTAGCGGGGGGCAGTATTTT. Translation: CASGLVASGGQYF.

The chain employs TRBV14 and TRBJ2-5; 10 bases align to TRBD1. Trimming at V came to 4 bases and at J to 5 bases, leaving 4 bases not matched to a gene. CDR1 SGHDN and CDR2 FVKESK come from the germline V gene. The length of the CDR3 is 14 residues. For the CDR3, the DNA is TGTGCCAGCAGCCGACAGGGGGCGGGGGAGACCCAGTACTTC. This codes for CASSRQGAGETQYF.

The table lists this clone with a count of one. The V gene is TRBV10-3, the J gene TRBJ2-5; 8 bases fit TRBD2. Germline V lookup: CDR1 ENHRY, CDR2 SYGVKD. CDR3 length: 13 residues. V dropped 10 bases and J dropped 5; count of bases not matched to a gene: 9. The CDR3 spells CATLAGGAETQYF. The CDR3 bases are TGTGCCACCCTTGCCGGGGGGGCCGAGACCCAGTACTTC.

The CDR3: CASSLSDGTRYGYTF. CDR3 nucleotides: TGTGCCAGCAGCTTATCCGACGGGACAAGATATGGCTACACCTTC. V gene TRBV7-9 combines with J gene TRBJ1-2, with TRBD1 as a possible D gene (6 bases). The CDR3 spans 15 residues. Germline loops: CDR1 SEHNR, CDR2 FQNEAQ (reference sequence). The V end was cut by 2 bases, the J end by 5 bases, with 15 bases between.

The V and J genes are TRBV6-1 and TRBJ2-7; 10 bases agree with TRBD1. This CDR3 has 16 residues. V shed 0 bases, J shed 4 bases, and the junction held 6 bases outside the gene matches. CDR1 and CDR2 (germline): MNHNS, SASEGT. CDR3 residues: CASSEAQGQGRYEQYF. CDR3 bases: TGTGCCAGCAGTGAAGCTCAGGGACAGGGGCGTTACGAGCAGTACTTC.

V usage is TRBV11-3 and J usage is TRBJ1-1, with TRBD1 identical over 7 bases. Losses at the gene ends were 4 bases for V and 1 base for J; bases not matched to a gene: 0. This CDR3 has 13 residues. The germline V gene has CDR1 SGHNT and CDR2 YENEEA. As DNA, the CDR3 is TGTGCCAGCAGCTGGACAGGGAACACTGAAGCTTTCTTT. Encoded protein: CASSWTGNTEAFF. The whole variable domain, remainder taken from reference TRBV11-3 and TRBJ1-1, is EAGVVQSPRYKIIEKKQPVAFWCNPISGHNTLYWYLQNLGQGPELLIRYENEEAVDDSQLPKDRFSAERLKGVDSTLKIQPAELGDSAVYLCASSWTGNTEAFFGQGTRLTVV.

This clone was found a few times. The chain combines TRBV23-1 with TRBJ1-6; 7 bases match TRBD1. TRBV23-1 is flagged as an ORF with uncertain function. J lost 6 bases, V lost 6 bases, and 5 bases had no gene match. The length of the CDR3 is 14 residues. The CDR3 coding sequence is TGCGCCAGCAGCGGGGACAGTCCTAATTCACCCCTCCACTTT. Translating gives CASSGDSPNSPLHF.

On this clone: The junction departs from germline at one end; a sequencing error may be responsible. The sample carries other DNA sequences with the same CDR3. J is TRBJ1-4 and V is TRBV18; no definite D call. This CDR3 is 15 amino acids long. Germline loops: CDR1 KGHSH, CDR2 LQKENI. CDR3: CASSPNRATNEKLFF. The CDR3 nucleotides read TGTGCTAGCTCACCCAATCGGGCAACTAATGAAAAACTGTTTTTT.

The CDR3 sequence: CAWSVPGQGAGEQYF. In DNA form, the CDR3 reads TGTGCCTGGAGTGTTCCTGGACAGGGGGCAGGAGAGCAGTACTTC. The chain couples TRBV30 to TRBJ2-5, with TRBD1 matching over 11 bases. Germline values: CDR1 GTSNPN, CDR2 SVGIG (reference sequence). V lost 0 bases and J lost 11; bases outside the gene matches: 11. The CDR3 has 15 residues.